This TCR beta chain came from a study of blood T cell repertoires in COVID-19. About the research overall: Donors in the United States, Italy and Spain gave samples during acute or convalescent COVID-19. In each case, the material was cDNA or gDNA derived from T cells, B-cell-depleted T cells, or PBMCs.

Authors' processing steps: Estimated nucleated cell counts came from reference gene primer amplification. Profiled with immunoSEQ multiplex PCR; TCRdb holds only in-frame clones, not every one. V and J calls and clone size are copied from that table; D and trimming were computed from the DNA. Found here are approximately 200,000 clones, approximately 87% of them singletons; the top ten hold roughly 18%. Enrollment of patients from Seattle took place during active infection, with longitudinal follow-up. The TCR originated in a person aged 65 to 85 with COVID-19, enrolled during active disease. Sequences were obtained from peripheral blood.

CDR3 region: CASSSGQGDSPLHF. The CDR3 nucleotides read TGTGCCAGCAGCTCCGGACAGGGGGATTCACCCCTCCACTTT. The rearrangement joins TRBV7-9 to TRBJ1-6, with TRBD1 identical over 10 bases. The CDR3 is 14 residues long. Trimming at V came to 4 bases and at J to 8 bases, leaving 2 bases not matched to a gene. Germline CDR1 and CDR2: SEHNR and FQNEAQ (reference sequence).